This is a list of T cell receptor beta chains from one sample in a study of control samples from healthy donors and cancer patients. Here immunoSEQ multiplex PCR was the method, and the copy in TCRdb shows in-frame clones only, minus some. The data hold about 110,000 clones, with approximately 84% observed a single time. Sequencing input: blood. The origin of the receptors is a man younger than 30 in good health. The CDR3 runs from the conserved cysteine through the conserved F or W. The D gene is left open where the match is weak. Only part of the rows carry a size: once, few, many, or a class if the clone is expanded.

j_gene | abundance | v_gene | d_gene | CDR3nt | CDR3aa
TRBJ2-1 | NA | TRBV6-2/TRBV6-3 | TRBD2 | TGTGCCAGCAGTTTACGAGCGGGGTTGCGGTTCTTC | CASSLRAGLRFF
TRBJ2-7 | few | TRBV2 | NA | TGTGCCAGCAGTGGCAGGATTAGCTCCTACGAGCAGTACTTC | CASSGRISSYEQYF
TRBJ2-5 | NA | TRBV4-1 | TRBD1 | TGCGCCAGCAGCCAAGGCGGACAGGGGGCAGGGGAGACCCAGTACTTC | CASSQGGQGAGETQYF
TRBJ2-6 | NA | TRBV5-1 | NA | TGCGCCAGCAGCTTGTCTCTCAGCTCTGGGGCCAACGTCCTGACTTTC | CASSLSLSSGANVLTF
TRBJ1-2 | NA | TRBV2 | TRBD1 | TGTGCCAGCGGAGGGGCAGGGGGGAGGAACTATGGCTACACCTTC | CASGGAGGRNYGYTF
TRBJ2-6 | NA | TRBV19 | NA | TGTGCCAGTAGTATTGGCAGGGGGGAGTCTGGGGCCAACGTCCTGACTTTC | CASSIGRGESGANVLTF
TRBJ2-1 | NA | TRBV9 | TRBD2 | TGTGCCAGCAGCGTTACTAGCGGGGGCCTTTTAAGGAATGAGCAGTTCTTC | CASSVTSGGLLRNEQFF
TRBJ1-2 | NA | TRBV5-1 | NA | TGCGCCAGCAGCTTGGACACCGTTAATTATGGCTACACCTTC | CASSLDTVNYGYTF
TRBJ2-3 | NA | TRBV3-1/TRBV3-2 | TRBD1 | TGTGCCAGCAGCCAAAGGGGGCGATGGACAGATACGCAGTATTTT | CASSQRGRWTDTQYF
TRBJ1-2 | NA | TRBV30 | NA | TGTGCCCGAGCGTCGGGCAGTCTAAATGGTGGTGGCTACACCTTC | CARASGSLNGGGYTF
TRBJ1-2 | NA | TRBV28 | NA | TGTGCCAGCAGTTTTGTGGGGATGAGGGGAAGAGGCTACACCTTC | CASSFVGMRGRGYTF
TRBJ1-4 | NA | TRBV28 | NA | TGTGCCAGCAGTAGCGGCGTCGAAAAACTGTTTTTT | CASSSGVEKLFF
TRBJ1-2 | NA | TRBV28 | NA | TGTGCCAGCAGCATGGAAGTGGGCTACACCTTC | CASSMEVGYTF
TRBJ1-5 | NA | TRBV4-3 | NA | TGCGCCAGCAGCCAAGAACCGGCAGGTTATAGCAATCAGCCCCAGCATTTT | CASSQEPAGYSNQPQHF
TRBJ2-5 | NA | TRBV2 | NA | TGTGCCAGCTCCAGAGACGGGGGCGGGAGAGAGACCCAGTACTTC | CASSRDGGGRETQYF
TRBJ1-1 | NA | TRBV19 | NA | TGTGCCAGTAGTATCGACAGGAACACTGAAGCTTTCTTT | CASSIDRNTEAFF
TRBJ2-1 | once | TRBV7-7 | NA | TGTGCTAGCAGCTTAGGACAGTTAAATGAGCAGTTCTTC | CASSLGQLNEQFF
TRBJ2-5 | NA | TRBV6-2/TRBV6-3 | NA | TGTGCCAGCAGTTACTCGAAAAGTCAGCTTAAAGAGACCCAGTACTTC | CASSYSKSQLKETQYF
TRBJ1-1 | NA | TRBV20-1 | NA | TGCAGTGCTCCTTTAAACACTGAAGCTTTCTTT | CSAPLNTEAFF
TRBJ1-1 | NA | TRBV5-1 | TRBD1 | TGCGCCAGCAGCCTTCGACAGGGGGGAGGAAGCACTGAAGCTTTCTTT | CASSLRQGGGSTEAFF
TRBJ1-2 | NA | TRBV4-1 | TRBD1 | TGCGCCAGCAGCCAAGGGGCAGGGGGCATAGGATATGGCTACACCTTC | CASSQGAGGIGYGYTF
TRBJ2-2 | NA | TRBV18 | NA | TGTGCCAGCTCACCCGCTGAAGGCTCCGGGGAGCTGTTTTTT | CASSPAEGSGELFF
TRBJ2-4 | NA | TRBV3-1/TRBV3-2 | TRBD1 | TGTGCCAGCAGCCTAATAAACAGGGGGACGTTACTGAACATTCAGTACTTC | CASSLINRGTLLNIQYF
TRBJ2-7 | NA | TRBV7-2 | TRBD2 | TGTGCCAGCAGCCCAGGGACTAGCGGGGGACTACTCTACGAGCAGTACTTC | CASSPGTSGGLLYEQYF
TRBJ1-1 | NA | TRBV5-6 | NA | TGTGCCAGCAGCCACGGGACCCCGGATACTGAAGCTTTCTTT | CASSHGTPDTEAFF
TRBJ1-2 | once | TRBV4-1 | TRBD1 | TGCGCCAGCAGCCAACAGACAGGGACGGATGGCTACACCTTC | CASSQQTGTDGYTF
TRBJ1-3 | NA | TRBV6-5 | NA | TGTGCCAGCAGTTATCTGGGCAGGGGAAACACCATATATTTT | CASSYLGRGNTIYF
TRBJ1-6 | once | TRBV19 | TRBD1 | TGTGCCAGTAGGGGGGACAGGGGAAATTCACCCCTCCACTTT | CASRGDRGNSPLHF
TRBJ2-1 | NA | TRBV10-3 | TRBD2 | TGTGCCATCAGTACTAGCGGGGGCTCCTACAATGAGCAGTTCTTC | CAISTSGGSYNEQFF
TRBJ1-5 | NA | TRBV4-1 | TRBD1 | TGCGCCAGCAGCCAAGATGGACAGGTCAATCAGCCCCAGCATTTT | CASSQDGQVNQPQHF
TRBJ2-5 | NA | TRBV7-2 | NA | TGTGCCAGCAGCTTGACCCCCCAAGAGACCCAGTACTTC | CASSLTPQETQYF
TRBJ2-7 | few | TRBV28 | TRBD1 | TGTGCCAGCAGTTCGGCAGGGGGCGGGTCCTACGAGCAGTACTTC | CASSSAGGGSYEQYF
TRBJ2-3 | NA | TRBV10-1 | NA | TGCGCCAGCAGTGAATCGCAGGGCCGCACAGATACGCAGTATTTT | CASSESQGRTDTQYF
TRBJ2-7 | NA | TRBV6-2/TRBV6-3 | NA | TGTGCCAGCAGCCCTCGTAACCCGAAGGATTTTTCCTACGAGCAGTACTTC | CASSPRNPKDFSYEQYF
TRBJ1-4 | NA | TRBV2 | TRBD1 | TGTGCCAGCAGGGACAGGACAGGGAGAGCCTGGGGTGAAAAACTGTTTTTT | CASRDRTGRAWGEKLFF
TRBJ1-4 | NA | TRBV2 | NA | TGTGCCAGCAGCAACGGTTGGGACATAACTAATGAAAAACTGTTTTTT | CASSNGWDITNEKLFF
TRBJ1-2 | NA | TRBV28 | TRBD1 | TGTGCCACCCAGGGGGTGACGAGGAACTATGGCTACACCTTC | CATQGVTRNYGYTF
TRBJ1-1 | NA | TRBV5-1 | NA | TGCGCCAGCAGCTTAAGCCAGACCATGAACACTGAAGCTTTCTTT | CASSLSQTMNTEAFF
TRBJ1-2 | NA | TRBV5-4 | TRBD1 | TGTGCCCCCAGCCAGGGGGCCTCCATTGGCTACACCTTC | CAPSQGASIGYTF
TRBJ1-2 | once | TRBV3-1/TRBV3-2 | TRBD1 | TGTGCCAGCAGCCTGGACAGGGGAGGCTATGGCTACACCTTC | CASSLDRGGYGYTF
TRBJ2-1 | NA | TRBV6-1 | NA | TGTGCCAGCAGTGATTTAGTTCCCAATGAGCAGTTCTTC | CASSDLVPNEQFF
TRBJ1-2 | NA | TRBV5-5 | NA | TGTGCCAGCAGCTTCAATGGCCTCCGGACAGACTACACCTTC | CASSFNGLRTDYTF
TRBJ2-7 | NA | TRBV7-8 | NA | TGTGCCAGCAGCCAAGGGTGGGGGGCCTACGAGCAGTACTTC | CASSQGWGAYEQYF
TRBJ1-6 | NA | TRBV14 | TRBD1 | TGTGCCAGCAGCGCCCGGGACAGGGAAAAAGGAGTCGCCTATAATTCACCCCTCCACTTT | CASSARDREKGVAYNSPLHF
TRBJ1-5 | NA | TRBV12-3/TRBV12-4 | NA | TGCGCCTCGGGGGTAAATCAGCCCCAGCATTTT | CASGVNQPQHF
TRBJ1-2 | NA | TRBV30 | TRBD1 | TGTGCCTGGAGACCGACAGGGACAGGGGGCGTGATATGGGGCTACACCTTC | CAWRPTGTGGVIWGYTF
TRBJ2-1 | NA | TRBV5-1 | TRBD1 | TGCGCCAGCAGCGTGGACAGGGGGCCTACCTACAATGAGCAGTTCTTC | CASSVDRGPTYNEQFF
TRBJ2-5 | NA | TRBV11-2 | NA | TGTGCCAGCAGCCCCTGGGGGCGGGGCCGCACAGAGACCCAGTACTTC | CASSPWGRGRTETQYF
TRBJ2-3 | NA | TRBV24-1 | TRBD1 | TGTGCCACCAGTGGACCGACAGGGGCGTCCACAGATACGCAGTATTTT | CATSGPTGASTDTQYF
TRBJ1-6 | NA | TRBV19 | NA | TGTGCCAGTAGTATGACAGTGAATTCACCCCTCCACTTT | CASSMTVNSPLHF
TRBJ1-1 | NA | TRBV6-5 | TRBD1 | TGTGCCAGCAGTTACACAGAATACGGACAGGCTGAAGCTTTCTTT | CASSYTEYGQAEAFF
TRBJ1-5 | NA | TRBV30 | NA | TGTGCCTGGAGTGAAAAGGGTAGCCAGCCCCAGCATTTT | CAWSEKGSQPQHF
TRBJ2-7 | NA | TRBV19 | NA | TGTGCCAGTAGTACGACGCCTGGGGGCGAGCAGTACTTC | CASSTTPGGEQYF
TRBJ1-2 | once | TRBV6-5 | NA | TGTGCCAGCAGTTACCCCCCCACCAAGCCTCATGGCTACACCTTC | CASSYPPTKPHGYTF
TRBJ2-3 | NA | TRBV19 | NA | TGTGCCAGTAGTCCCCGCGGGGGCACAGATACGCAGTATTTT | CASSPRGGTDTQYF